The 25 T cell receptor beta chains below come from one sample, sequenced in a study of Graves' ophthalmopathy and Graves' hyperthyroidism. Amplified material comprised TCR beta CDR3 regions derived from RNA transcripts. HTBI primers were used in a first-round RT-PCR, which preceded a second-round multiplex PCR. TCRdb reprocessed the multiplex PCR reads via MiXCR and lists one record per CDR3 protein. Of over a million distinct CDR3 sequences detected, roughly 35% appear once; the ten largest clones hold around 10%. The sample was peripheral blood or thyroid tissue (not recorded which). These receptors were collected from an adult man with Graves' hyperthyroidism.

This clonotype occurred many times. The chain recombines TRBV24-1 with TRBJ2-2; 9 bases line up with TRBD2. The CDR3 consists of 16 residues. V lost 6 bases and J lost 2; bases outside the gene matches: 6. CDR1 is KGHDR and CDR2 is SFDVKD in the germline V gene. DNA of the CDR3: TGTGCCACCAGTCGCGCGGGAGGGCCTAACACCGGGGAGCTGTTTTTT. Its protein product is CATSRAGGPNTGELFF.

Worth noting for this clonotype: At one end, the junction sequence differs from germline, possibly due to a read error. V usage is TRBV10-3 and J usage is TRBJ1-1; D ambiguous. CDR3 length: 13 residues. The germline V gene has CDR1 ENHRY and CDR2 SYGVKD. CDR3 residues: CASSYNLNTEAFF. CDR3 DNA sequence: TGTGCCAGCAGTTATAACTTGAACACTGAAGCTTTCTTT.

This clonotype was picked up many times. Here the CDR3 DNA reads TGTGCCAGCAGAACCATAGGCATTATCCTCAAATACGAGCAGTACTTC. This sequence encodes CASRTIGIILKYEQYF. This sequence joins TRBV2 and TRBJ2-7; D gene ambiguous. CDR3 length: 16 amino acids. Germline V gives CDR1 SNHLY, CDR2 FYNNEI. Trimming stripped 6 bases from V and 4 bases from J, with 22 bases between.

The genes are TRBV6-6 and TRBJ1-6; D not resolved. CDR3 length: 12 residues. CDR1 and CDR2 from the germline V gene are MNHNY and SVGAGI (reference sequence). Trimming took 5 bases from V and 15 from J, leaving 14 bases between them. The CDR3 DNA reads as TGTGCCAGCAGTCGGACTGCCGAGGACCTCCACTTT. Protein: CASSRTAEDLHF.

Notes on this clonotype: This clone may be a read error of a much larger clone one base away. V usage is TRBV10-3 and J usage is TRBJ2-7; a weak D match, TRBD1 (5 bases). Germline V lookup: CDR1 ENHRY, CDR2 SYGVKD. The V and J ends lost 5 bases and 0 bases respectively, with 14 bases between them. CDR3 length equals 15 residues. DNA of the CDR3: TGTGCCATCAGTTTTAGGGGTGAGGTCTCCTACGAGCAGTACTTC. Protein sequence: CAISFRGEVSYEQYF.

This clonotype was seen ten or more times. CDR3 amino acids: CASSRGESTDTQYF. For the CDR3, the DNA is TGTGCCAGCAGTCGCGGGGAGAGCACAGATACGCAGTATTTT. The chain recombines TRBV2 with TRBJ2-3; possible D gene TRBD2, 6 bases. CDR1 SNHLY and CDR2 FYNNEI come from the germline V gene. The V end was cut by 5 bases, the J end by 0 bases, with 9 bases between. This CDR3 region has 14 residues.

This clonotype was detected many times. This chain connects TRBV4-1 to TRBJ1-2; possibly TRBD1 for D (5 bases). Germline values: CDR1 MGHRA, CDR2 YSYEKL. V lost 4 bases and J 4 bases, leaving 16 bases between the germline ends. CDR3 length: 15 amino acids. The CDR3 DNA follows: TGCGCCAGCAGCCCCCGGGACGAAGCTACCTATGGCTACACCTTC. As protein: CASSPRDEATYGYTF.

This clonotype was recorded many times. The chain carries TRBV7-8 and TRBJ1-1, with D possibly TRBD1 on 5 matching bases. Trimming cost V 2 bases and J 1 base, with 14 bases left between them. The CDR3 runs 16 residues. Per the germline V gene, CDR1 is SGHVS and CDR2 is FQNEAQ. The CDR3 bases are TGTGCCAGCAGCTTATCCCGGACACTGGGGAACACTGAAGCTTTCTTT. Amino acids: CASSLSRTLGNTEAFF.

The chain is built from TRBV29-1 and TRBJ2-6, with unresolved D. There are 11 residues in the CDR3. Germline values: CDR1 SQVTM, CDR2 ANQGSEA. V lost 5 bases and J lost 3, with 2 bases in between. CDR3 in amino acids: CSVRGANVLTF. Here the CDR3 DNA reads TGCAGCGTTCGTGGGGCCAACGTCCTGACTTTC.

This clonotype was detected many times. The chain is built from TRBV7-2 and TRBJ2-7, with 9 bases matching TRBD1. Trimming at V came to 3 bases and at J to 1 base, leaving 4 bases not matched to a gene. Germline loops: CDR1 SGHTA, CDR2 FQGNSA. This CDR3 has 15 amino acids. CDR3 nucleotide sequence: TGTGCCAGCAGCTTGCAACAGGGGGCTTCCTACGAGCAGTACTTC. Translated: CASSLQQGASYEQYF.

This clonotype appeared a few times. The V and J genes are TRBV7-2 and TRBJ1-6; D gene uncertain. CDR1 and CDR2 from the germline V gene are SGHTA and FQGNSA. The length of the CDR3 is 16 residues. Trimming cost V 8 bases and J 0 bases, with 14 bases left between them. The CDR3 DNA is TGTGCCAGCTCAGCACCCGGGAGCTCCTATAATTCACCCCTCCACTTT. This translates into CASSAPGSSYNSPLHF. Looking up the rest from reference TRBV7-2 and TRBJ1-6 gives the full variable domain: GAGVSQSPSNKVTEKGKDVELRCDPISGHTALYWYRQSLGQGLEFLIYFQGNSAPDKSGLPSDRFSAERTGGSVSTLTIQRTQQEDSAVYLCASSAPGSSYNSPLHFGNGTRLTVT.

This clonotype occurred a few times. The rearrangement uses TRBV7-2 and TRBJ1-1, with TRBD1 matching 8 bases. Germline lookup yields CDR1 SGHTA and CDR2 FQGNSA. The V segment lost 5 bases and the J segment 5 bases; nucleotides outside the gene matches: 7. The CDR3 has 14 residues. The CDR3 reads CASSLGQGLTEAFF. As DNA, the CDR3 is TGTGCCAGCAGCCTTGGACAGGGTTTAACTGAAGCTTTCTTT.

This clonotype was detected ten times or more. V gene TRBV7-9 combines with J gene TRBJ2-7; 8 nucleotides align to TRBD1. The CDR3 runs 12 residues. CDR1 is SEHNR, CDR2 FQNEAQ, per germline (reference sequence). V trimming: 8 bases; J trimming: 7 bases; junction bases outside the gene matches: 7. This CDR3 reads CASGGQDWEQYF. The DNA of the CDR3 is TGTGCCAGCGGGGGACAGGACTGGGAGCAGTACTTC.

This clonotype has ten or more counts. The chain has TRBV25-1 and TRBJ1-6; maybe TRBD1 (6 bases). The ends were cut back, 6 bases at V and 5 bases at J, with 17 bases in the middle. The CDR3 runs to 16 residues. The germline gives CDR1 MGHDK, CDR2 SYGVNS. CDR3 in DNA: TGTGCCAGCAGATCCCCACAGGGCGGAGATAATTCACCCCTCCACTTT. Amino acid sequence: CASRSPQGGDNSPLHF.

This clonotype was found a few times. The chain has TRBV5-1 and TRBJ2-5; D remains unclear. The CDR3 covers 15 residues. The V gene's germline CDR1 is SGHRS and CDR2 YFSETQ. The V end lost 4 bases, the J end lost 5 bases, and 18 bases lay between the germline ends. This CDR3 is CASSSRKTGPETQYF. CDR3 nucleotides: TGCGCCAGCAGCAGCAGAAAGACCGGTCCCGAGACCCAGTACTTC.

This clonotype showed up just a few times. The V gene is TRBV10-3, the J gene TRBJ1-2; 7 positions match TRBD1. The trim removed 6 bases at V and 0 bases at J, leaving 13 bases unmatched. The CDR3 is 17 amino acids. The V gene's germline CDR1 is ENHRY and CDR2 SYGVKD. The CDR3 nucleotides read TGTGCCATCAGGATCTCCGGGACAGCGCGAGCTAACTATGGCTACACCTTC. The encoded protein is CAIRISGTARANYGYTF.

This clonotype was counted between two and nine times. This CDR3 is CASSFKGPGEKLFF. In nucleotides, the CDR3 is TGTGCCAGCAGCTTCAAAGGTCCCGGTGAAAAACTGTTTTTT. The V and J genes are TRBV5-4 and TRBJ1-4; no definite D call. CDR3 length: 14 residues. Germline loops: CDR1 SGHNT, CDR2 YYREEE (reference sequence). The ends were cut back, 2 bases at V and 7 bases at J, with 12 bases in the middle.

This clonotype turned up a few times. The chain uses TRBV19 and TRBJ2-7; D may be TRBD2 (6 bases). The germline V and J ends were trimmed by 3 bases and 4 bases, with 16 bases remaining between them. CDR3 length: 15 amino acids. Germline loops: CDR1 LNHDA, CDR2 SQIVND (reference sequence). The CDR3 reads CASSMGWRETYEQYF. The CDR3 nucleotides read TGTGCCAGTAGTATGGGTTGGCGGGAAACATACGAGCAGTACTTC.

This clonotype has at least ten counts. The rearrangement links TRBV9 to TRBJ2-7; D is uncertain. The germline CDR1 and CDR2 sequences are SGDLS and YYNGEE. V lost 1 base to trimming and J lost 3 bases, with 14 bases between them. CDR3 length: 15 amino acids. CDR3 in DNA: TGTGCCAGCAGCGTACAGGTTGAAGGTCGCTACGAGCAGTACTTC. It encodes CASSVQVEGRYEQYF.

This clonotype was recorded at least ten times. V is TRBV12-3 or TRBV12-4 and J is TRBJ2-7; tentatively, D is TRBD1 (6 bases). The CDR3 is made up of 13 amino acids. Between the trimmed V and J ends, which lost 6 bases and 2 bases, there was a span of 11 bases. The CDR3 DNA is TGTGCCAGCAGACCGGCAGGGGCCTACGAGCAGTACTTC. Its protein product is CASRPAGAYEQYF.

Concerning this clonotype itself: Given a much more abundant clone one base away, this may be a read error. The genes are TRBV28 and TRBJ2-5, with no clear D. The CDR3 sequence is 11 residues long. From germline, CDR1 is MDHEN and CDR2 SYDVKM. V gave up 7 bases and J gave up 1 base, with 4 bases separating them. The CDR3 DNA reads TGTGCCAGCAAGTCCCAAGAGACCCAGTACTTC. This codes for CASKSQETQYF.

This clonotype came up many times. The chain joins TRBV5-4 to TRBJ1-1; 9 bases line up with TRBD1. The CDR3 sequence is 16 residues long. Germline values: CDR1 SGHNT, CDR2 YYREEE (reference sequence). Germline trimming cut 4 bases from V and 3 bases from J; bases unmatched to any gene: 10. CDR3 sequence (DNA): TGTGCCAGCAGCCCGACCGGGACAGGGATGGACACTGAAGCTTTCTTT. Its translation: CASSPTGTGMDTEAFF.

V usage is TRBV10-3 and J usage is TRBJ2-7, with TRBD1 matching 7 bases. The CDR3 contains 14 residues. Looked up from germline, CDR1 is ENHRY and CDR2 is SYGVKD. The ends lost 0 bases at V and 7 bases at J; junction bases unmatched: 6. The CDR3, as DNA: TGTGCCATCAGTGAGTCGGACAGGAAGGGGGAGCAGTACTTC. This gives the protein CAISESDRKGEQYF.

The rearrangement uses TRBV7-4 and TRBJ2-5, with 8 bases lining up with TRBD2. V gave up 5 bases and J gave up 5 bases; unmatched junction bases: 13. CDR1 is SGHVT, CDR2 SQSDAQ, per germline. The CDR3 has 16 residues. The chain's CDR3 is CASSPSPAGGVETQYF. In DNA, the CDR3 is TGTGCCAGCAGCCCATCGCCGGCGGGGGGTGTGGAGACCCAGTACTTC.

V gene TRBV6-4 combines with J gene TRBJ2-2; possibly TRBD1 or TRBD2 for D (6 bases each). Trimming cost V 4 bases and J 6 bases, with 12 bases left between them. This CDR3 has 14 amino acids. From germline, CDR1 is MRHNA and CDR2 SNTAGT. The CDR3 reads CASSAGEEAGELFF. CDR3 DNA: TGTGCCAGCAGTGCAGGGGAGGAAGCCGGGGAGCTGTTTTTT.